One sample yielded the 9 T cell receptor beta chains listed below, sequenced in a study of regulatory T cells in long-lasting Graves disease (dated by TCRdb to about 2021). Libraries were made using multiplex PCR. This sample was sequenced with an Illumina HiSeq 4000. TCR beta libraries were built with iRepertoire HTBI primers and Arm-PCR amplification of CDR3 regions. The public reads were reanalyzed by TCRdb: fastp trimming at Q25, MiXCR alignment, in-frame beta chains only. Merged by CDR3 protein, the rows form single entries marked with the most common genes and DNA. This sample is represented by about 450,000 distinct CDR3 sequences; about 20% of them were singletons. The ten top clones hold about 27% of the sample. Taken with the paper, the label for time point translates to: persistent/refractory GD, antithyroid drugs over 5 years with positive TRAb. For both TCR sequencing and RNA sequencing, RNA was extracted from PBMCs using TRIzol.

Here the sequenced sample was peripheral blood mononuclear cells (PBMCs), taken when the disease was refractory, from a patient treated with antithyroid drugs. These receptor sequences come from a female donor with Graves disease.

This rearrangement joins TRBV7-9 to TRBJ1-1, with a tentative D call TRBD1 (5 bases). This CDR3 spans 15 amino acids. The V gene lost 3 bases and the J gene lost 0 bases, with 11 bases spanning the gap. CDR1 is SEHNR, CDR2 FQNEAQ, per germline (reference sequence). This CDR3 is CASSLSGAMNTEAFF. The CDR3, as DNA: TGTGCCAGCAGCTTGTCTGGGGCGATGAACACTGAAGCTTTCTTT.

This clonotype was recorded at least ten times. The V gene is TRBV28, the J gene TRBJ2-5, with a possible D match to TRBD1 (6 bases). The CDR3 spans 15 residues. From germline, CDR1 is MDHEN and CDR2 SYDVKM. The V end lost 10 bases, the J end lost 4 bases, and 22 bases lay between the germline ends. CDR3 region: CATRTSQGRGETQYF. The CDR3 DNA reads as TGTGCCACCCGAACTTCACAGGGAAGGGGAGAGACCCAGTACTTC.

In this sample, this clonotype turned up many times. This chain links TRBV2 with TRBJ2-3; 9 bases fit TRBD1. There are 11 residues in the CDR3. The germline CDR1 and CDR2 sequences are SNHLY and FYNNEI. Germline trimming cut 9 bases from V and 5 bases from J; bases unmatched to any gene: 0. CDR3 sequence (DNA): TGTGCCAGGGGACAGGGAGATACGCAGTATTTT. This codes for CARGQGDTQYF.

This clonotype has ten or more counts. The V gene is TRBV6-1, the J gene TRBJ2-5, with 9 bases fitting TRBD2. The germline V gene encodes CDR1 MNHNS and CDR2 SASEGT. This CDR3 comprises 16 residues. The junction had 11 bases not matched to a gene; V was cut back by 6 bases and J by 3 bases. CDR3 DNA: TGTGCCAGCAGAACCGGGACTAGCTTGACCAAAGAGACCCAGTACTTC. Protein sequence: CASRTGTSLTKETQYF.

Many counts were recorded for this clonotype. This chain uses TRBV28 with TRBJ2-2; 13 nucleotides align to TRBD2. The trim removed 7 bases at V and 5 bases at J, leaving 4 bases unmatched. This CDR3 comprises 15 residues. Looked up from germline, CDR1 is MDHEN and CDR2 is SYDVKM. CDR3 region: CASIAGLAGTGELFF. The CDR3 coding sequence is TGTGCCAGCATCGCGGGACTAGCGGGAACCGGGGAGCTGTTTTTT.

This clonotype turned up a few times. The chain has TRBV29-1 and TRBJ1-4, with 11 bases that match TRBD1. The CDR3 is made up of 15 amino acids. J lost 2 bases, V lost 5 bases, and 4 bases had no gene match. Germline CDR1 reads SQVTM; CDR2 reads ANQGSEA. In DNA form, the CDR3 reads TGCAGCGTTAGGGGACAGGGGGTGACTAATGAAAAACTGTTTTTT. It encodes CSVRGQGVTNEKLFF.

This clonotype was observed at least ten times. The chain is built from TRBV3-1 and TRBJ1-2; D unresolved. This CDR3 is built from 15 residues. Trimming took 0 bases from V and 2 from J, leaving 10 bases between them. Germline V gene sequence: CDR1 LGHDT, CDR2 YNNKEL (reference sequence). The CDR3 DNA is TGTGCCAGCAGCCAAGAGGCGTCGAAAAACTATGGCTACACCTTC. It yields the protein CASSQEASKNYGYTF.

Many counts were recorded for this clonotype. This sequence joins TRBV6-1 and TRBJ1-5; D unclear. V lost 6 bases and J lost 6, with 18 bases in between. In germline, CDR1 is MNHNS, CDR2 SASEGT. The CDR3 is 15 amino acids. This CDR3 reads CASRISNLRSQPQHF. The CDR3 DNA reads TGTGCCAGCAGGATATCGAATTTAAGGAGTCAGCCCCAGCATTTT.

In DNA, the CDR3 is TGTGCCAGCACTCTAGGGCTTCAAACACAAGAGACCCAGTACTTC. Translating it yields CASTLGLQTQETQYF. This chain links TRBV7-9 with TRBJ2-5; D is unclear. Germline loops: CDR1 SEHNR, CDR2 FQNEAQ (reference sequence). The V gene lost 7 bases and the J gene lost 2 bases, with 17 bases spanning the gap. The CDR3 totals 15 residues.